The 28 T cell receptor beta chains below were found in one sample sequenced in a study of a mutant IDH1 vaccine in newly diagnosed glioma. Repertoires were generated with immunoSEQ multiplex PCR, while TCRdb's copy carries only in-frame clones and drops some. The sample consists of 75,000 to 100,000 clones, over 70% of them appearing once. The time point here: baseline, week 1 (first vaccination visit). Treatment meaning: pre-vaccination baseline after standard-of-care therapy. The sample in question was PBMCs, obtained from a glioma patient treated with radiotherapy, temozolomide or both. These receptors were collected from a man between 40 and 49 years old with glioma. Some clones in this sample may be carry-over from other donors' samples.

The chain has TRBV6-1 and TRBJ2-7, with D tentatively TRBD1 (5 bases). In germline, CDR1 is MNHNS, CDR2 SASEGT. The CDR3 extends over 15 amino acids. Trimming left V 0 bases short and J 2 bases short, with 11 bases between. Here the CDR3 reads CASSEARQRTYEQYF. DNA of the CDR3: TGTGCCAGCAGTGAAGCACGACAGAGGACCTACGAGCAGTACTTC.

J is TRBJ2-1 and V is TRBV6-5; no firm D call. Germline loops: CDR1 MNHEY, CDR2 SVGAGI. V lost 4 bases, J lost 5 bases, and 9 bases lay in between. The CDR3 has 13 amino acids. The chain's CDR3 is CASSSPTHNEQFF. The CDR3 region has the DNA TGTGCCAGCAGTTCCCCCACCCACAATGAGCAGTTCTTC.

The chain has TRBV30 and TRBJ2-1; D gene uncertain. V was clipped by 0 bases and J by 7 bases, with 4 bases between them. This CDR3 region has 11 residues. Germline CDR1 GTSNPN, CDR2 SVGIG (reference sequence). The CDR3 nucleotides are TGTGCCTGGAGTGTAGAAAATGAGCAGTTCTTC. This translates into CAWSVENEQFF.

The rearrangement joins TRBV25-1 to TRBJ1-2; no clear D gene. This CDR3 has 15 residues. CDR1 and CDR2 (germline): MGHDK, SYGVNS. The V and J ends lost 4 bases and 1 base respectively, with 13 bases between them. This CDR3 reads CASSGARGFNYGYTF. CDR3 sequence (DNA): TGTGCCAGCAGTGGTGCCCGGGGTTTTAACTATGGCTACACCTTC.

The rearrangement links TRBV5-6 to TRBJ1-2; tentative D call: TRBD1 (5 bases). Germline V gene lookup returns CDR1 SGHDT and CDR2 YYEEEE. The V end lost 4 bases, the J end lost 3 bases, and 22 bases lay between the germline ends. CDR3 size: 17 residues. CDR3: CASSPWRDGRLDYGYTF. Written as DNA, the CDR3 is TGTGCCAGCAGCCCGTGGAGGGACGGCCGATTGGACTATGGCTACACCTTC.

The chain links TRBV7-9 to TRBJ1-2; maybe TRBD1 (6 bases). This CDR3 has 14 residues. The germline V gene has CDR1 SEHNR and CDR2 FQNEAQ (reference sequence). V shed 5 bases and J shed 1 base, with 11 bases lying between them. The CDR3 protein is CASSQDSFNYGYTF. CDR3 nucleotide sequence: TGTGCCAGCAGCCAGGACAGCTTTAACTATGGCTACACCTTC.

This chain links TRBV19 with TRBJ2-7, with 7 bases that match TRBD2. The CDR3 length is 14 residues. J was trimmed by 4 bases and V by 0 bases; bases with no gene match: 3. Germline loops: CDR1 LNHDA, CDR2 SQIVND (reference sequence). The CDR3 reads CASSIEAAGYEQYF. Here the CDR3 DNA reads TGTGCCAGTAGTATAGAAGCAGCGGGGTACGAGCAGTACTTC.

In DNA, the CDR3 is TGTGCCACCAGCAGAGTTGCGGGGGGGGCCTCAATCGCGACCCAGTACTTC. The encoded protein is CATSRVAGGASIATQYF. The chain couples TRBV15 to TRBJ2-5, with 9 bases lining up with TRBD2. Germline V CDR1 and CDR2: LNHNV, YYDKDF (reference sequence). The CDR3 is 17 residues long. V lost 1 base, J lost 7 bases, and 13 bases stayed unmatched. Looking up the rest from reference TRBV15 and TRBJ2-5 gives the full variable domain: DAMVIQNPRYQVTQFGKPVTLSCSQTLNHNVMYWYQQKSSQAPKLLFHYYDKDFNNEADTPDNFQSRRPNTSFCFLDIRSPGLGDTAMYLCATSRVAGGASIATQYFGPGTRLLVL.

CDR3 residues: CASSIPGWNGNQPQHF. The DNA of the CDR3 is TGTGCCAGTAGTATCCCAGGGTGGAATGGCAATCAGCCCCAGCATTTT. The chain employs TRBV19 and TRBJ1-5; D is possibly TRBD1 (5 bases). Germline CDR1 is LNHDA and CDR2 is SQIVND (reference sequence). This CDR3 has 16 residues. The ends were cut back, 3 bases at V and 2 bases at J, with 14 bases in the middle.

Of note for this clone: Other DNA sequences within the sample encode an identical CDR3. The chain is built from TRBV7-9 and TRBJ1-4; 7 bases map to TRBD1. V was pared by 4 bases and J by 5 bases, with 4 bases of the junction left unmatched. Germline V gene data show CDR1 as SEHNR and CDR2 as FQNEAQ (reference sequence). CDR3 length: 14 residues. CDR3 sequence reads: CASSSGTVNEKLFF. The CDR3 DNA is TGTGCCAGCAGCTCAGGGACAGTAAATGAAAAACTGTTTTTT. The variable domain in full, with the rest retrieved from reference TRBV7-9 and TRBJ1-4, is DTGVSQNPRHKITKRGQNVTFRCDPISEHNRLYWYRQTLGQGPEFLTYFQNEAQLEKSRLLSDRFSAERPKGSFSTLEIQRTEQGDSAMYLCASSSGTVNEKLFFGSGTQLSVL.

V and J are TRBV6-6 and TRBJ1-1; a weak D match, TRBD1 (6 bases). Germline CDR1 MNHNY, CDR2 SVGAGI (reference sequence). The CDR3 consists of 16 residues. V was cut by 2 bases and J by 1 base, with 14 bases left in between. This CDR3 is CASSYPALTGNTEAFF. The CDR3 nucleotides read TGTGCCAGCAGTTACCCCGCCTTGACAGGGAACACTGAAGCTTTCTTT.

The chain combines TRBV6-6 with TRBJ1-5, with no clear D. The ends were cut back, 2 bases at V and 4 bases at J, with 3 bases in the middle. Germline assignment: CDR1 MNHNY and CDR2 SVGAGI (reference sequence). The CDR3 has 12 amino acids. The CDR3 here is CASSYGNQPQHF. CDR3 nucleotides: TGTGCCAGCAGTTACGGAAATCAGCCCCAGCATTTT.

The V call is TRBV5-1, the J call TRBJ1-2; the match to TRBD1 covers 7 bases. The germline gives CDR1 SGHRS, CDR2 YFSETQ. V lost 3 bases to trimming and J lost 5 bases; unmatched junction nucleotides: 19. The CDR3 covers 18 residues. CDR3 amino acids: CASSSESGAGGGTYGYTF. The CDR3 DNA sequence: TGCGCCAGCAGCTCCGAATCCGGGGCAGGGGGAGGGACTTATGGCTACACCTTC.

This chain uses TRBV4-2 with TRBJ1-1, with D perhaps matching TRBD1 (6 bases). The CDR3 is 16 residues long. The V end lost 0 bases, the J end lost 3 bases, and 14 bases lay between the germline ends. From germline, CDR1 is LGHNA and CDR2 YNFKEQ. The CDR3 here is CASSQDLGGLDTEAFF. CDR3 in DNA: TGTGCCAGCAGCCAAGATCTGGGGGGGCTGGACACTGAAGCTTTCTTT.

The chain employs TRBV29-1 and TRBJ2-7; 7 positions match TRBD1. J gave up 5 bases and V 7 bases, and 5 bases lay outside the gene matches. The CDR3 is 11 amino acids. CDR1 is SQVTM and CDR2 is ANQGSEA in the germline V gene. The DNA of the CDR3 is TGCAGCGCCTCGACAGGGAACGAGCAGTACTTC. It encodes CSASTGNEQYF.

This chain uses TRBV5-6 with TRBJ2-7; D is perhaps TRBD2 (6 bases). The CDR3 is made up of 14 amino acids. The ends were cut back, 1 base at V and 4 bases at J, with 12 bases in the middle. CDR1 is SGHDT, CDR2 YYEEEE, per germline. The CDR3 protein is CASSLMGLRYEQYF. For the CDR3, the DNA is TGTGCCAGCAGCTTGATGGGACTTCGGTACGAGCAGTACTTC.

The chain joins TRBV19 to TRBJ2-7; possible D gene TRBD2, 6 bases. The CDR3 length is 14 residues. Trimming pared 5 bases from V and 2 bases from J, leaving 13 bases between. Germline values: CDR1 LNHDA, CDR2 SQIVND (reference sequence). This CDR3 reads CASSGPGLTYEQYF. The CDR3 nucleotides are TGTGCCAGTAGTGGACCGGGACTGACCTACGAGCAGTACTTC. Using reference TRBV19 and TRBJ2-7 for the parts outside the CDR3, the full variable domain is DGGITQSPKYLFRKEGQNVTLSCEQNLNHDAMYWYRQDPGQGLRLIYYSQIVNDFQKGDIAEGYSVSREKKESFPLTVTSAQKNPTAFYLCASSGPGLTYEQYFGPGTRLTVT.

The chain joins TRBV2 to TRBJ2-6; D remains ambiguous. Trimming shortened V by 6 bases and J by 0 bases, and 9 bases separated the two germline ends. CDR1 and CDR2 from the germline V gene are SNHLY and FYNNEI. The CDR3 spans 15 residues. The CDR3 protein is CASREFSSGANVLTF. CDR3 sequence (DNA): TGTGCCAGCAGGGAATTTAGCTCTGGGGCCAACGTCCTGACTTTC.

The J gene is TRBJ2-7, the V gene TRBV9, with 8 bases lining up with TRBD2. CDR3 size: 14 residues. V was pared by 3 bases and J by 5 bases, with 7 bases of the junction left unmatched. Germline CDR1 and CDR2: SGDLS and YYNGEE. CDR3 amino acids: CASSGTGGVDEQYF. For the CDR3, the DNA is TGTGCCAGCAGCGGAACGGGGGGGGTCGACGAGCAGTACTTC.

V is TRBV5-6 and J is TRBJ2-3; possibly TRBD2 for D (6 bases). The length of the CDR3 is 13 residues. V dropped 3 bases and J dropped 1 base, with 6 bases sitting between them. Germline CDR1 reads SGHDT; CDR2 reads YYEEEE. In DNA form, the CDR3 reads TGTGCCAGCAGCTGGGGGGGCACAGATACGCAGTATTTT. The encoded protein is CASSWGGTDTQYF.

J is TRBJ2-1 and V is TRBV7-2, with no clear D. CDR1 is SGHTA and CDR2 is FQGNSA in the germline V gene. There are 13 residues in the CDR3. V was clipped by 6 bases and J by 8 bases, with 14 bases between them. CDR3 sequence (DNA): TGTGCCAGCAGAGCCCCATCTATCCATGAGCAGTTCTTC. This codes for CASRAPSIHEQFF. Looking up the rest from reference TRBV7-2 and TRBJ2-1 gives the full variable domain: GAGVSQSPSNKVTEKGKDVELRCDPISGHTALYWYRQSLGQGLEFLIYFQGNSAPDKSGLPSDRFSAERTGGSVSTLTIQRTQQEDSAVYLCASRAPSIHEQFFGPGTRLTVL.

J is TRBJ2-7 and V is TRBV7-9, with D possibly being TRBD1 (6 bases). The CDR3 runs 14 residues. V gave up 5 bases and J gave up 0 bases, with 11 bases separating them. Germline CDR1 is SEHNR and CDR2 is FQNEAQ (reference sequence). The CDR3 spells CASSPQGSSYEQYF. CDR3 DNA: TGTGCCAGCAGCCCGCAGGGGTCCTCCTACGAGCAGTACTTC.

This clone is a singleton in its sample. The chain employs TRBV19 and TRBJ2-1, with a tentative D call TRBD2 (7 bases). CDR3 length equals 16 residues. V dropped 5 bases and J dropped 9 bases, with 23 bases sitting between them. Germline V gene sequence: CDR1 LNHDA, CDR2 SQIVND (reference sequence). CDR3 DNA: TGTGCCAGTAGTCCTCCCGGACGGGGAGGGGGGGGTGAGCAGTTCTTC. Protein product: CASSPPGRGGGGEQFF.

The V gene is TRBV9, the J gene TRBJ2-7; perhaps TRBD2 as D (6 bases). This CDR3 comprises 14 residues. Trimming removed 4 bases at V and 2 bases at J, with 13 bases between. Looked up from germline, CDR1 is SGDLS and CDR2 is YYNGEE. CDR3 loop: CASSPWDLTYEQYF. In nucleotides, the CDR3 is TGTGCCAGCAGCCCTTGGGACTTAACCTACGAGCAGTACTTC.

This chain uses TRBV6-1 with TRBJ1-1; TRBD1 matches 8 bases. The germline gives CDR1 MNHNS, CDR2 SASEGT. The CDR3 sequence is 14 residues long. Unmatched junction bases numbered 2, after V lost 4 bases and J lost 1 base. The CDR3 loop reads CASSATGANTEAFF. The CDR3 DNA follows: TGTGCCAGCAGTGCGACAGGGGCGAACACTGAAGCTTTCTTT.

The rearrangement links TRBV2 to TRBJ2-7; possible D gene TRBD1, 5 bases. CDR3 length: 14 amino acids. Germline V gene lookup returns CDR1 SNHLY and CDR2 FYNNEI. V gave up 2 bases and J gave up 3 bases, with 11 bases separating them. The DNA for the CDR3 is TGTGCCAGCAGTGAACAGGGCAGTCTCTACGAGCAGTACTTC. Its protein is CASSEQGSLYEQYF. Filled out from reference TRBV2 and TRBJ2-7, the complete variable domain reads EPEVTQTPSHQVTQMGQEVILRCVPISNHLYFYWYRQILGQKVEFLVSFYNNEISEKSEIFDDQFSVERPDGSNFTLKIRSTKLEDSAMYFCASSEQGSLYEQYFGPGTRLTVT.

The chain employs TRBV5-1 and TRBJ2-3, with 8 nucleotides matching TRBD1. The CDR3 is 15 amino acids. With V trimmed by 4 bases and J by 4 bases, 8 bases remained unmatched. Germline loops: CDR1 SGHRS, CDR2 YFSETQ. CDR3 loop: CASSVPRGRPDTQYF. The DNA of the CDR3 is TGCGCCAGCAGCGTACCCAGGGGGCGTCCAGATACGCAGTATTTT.

DNA for the CDR3: TGCGCCAGCTTCGACGGAAGCTCTGGAAACACCATATATTTT. This codes for CASFDGSSGNTIYF. The chain employs TRBV10-1 and TRBJ1-3; D uncertain. The length of the CDR3 is 14 residues. Germline assignment: CDR1 WNHNN and CDR2 SYGVQD (reference sequence). V was clipped by 8 bases and J by 0 bases, with 11 bases between them.